The 12 T cell receptor beta chains in this list originate from one sample, sequenced in a study of tumor-infiltrating lymphocytes in primary liver carcinoma (dated by TCRdb to about 2017). Without any cell sorting, total RNA and DNA were co-extracted from approximately 20-30 mg of bulk tissue using the AllPrep DNA/RNA mini kit. This sample was sequenced with an Illumina HiSeq 2500. TCRbeta-specific cDNA was reverse-transcribed from 500 ng total RNA using a constant-region primer and ProtoScript II reverse transcriptase. Three nested multiplex PCR rounds, following a slightly modified ARM-PCR procedure, were used to build the TCRbeta libraries. Each of the first two PCR rounds ran for approximately 10 cycles using multiplex TRBV1-TRBV30 forward primers together with a Cbeta reverse primer. TCRdb's own reprocessing of the public reads used fastp at Q25 and MiXCR and kept productive beta chains. Rows merge per CDR3 protein into single entries with the most common DNA and genes. Here the sample has some 190,000 distinct CDR3 sequences; 70% to 90% occur a single time. Of the sample, about a sixth falls within the top ten clones.

The sequencing input was tumor tissue from primary liver carcinoma. These receptors all stem from a man between 35 and 55 years old with primary liver carcinoma and hepatitis B virus infection.

With regard to this clonotype: This may stem from a read error, because a much larger clone lies one nucleotide away. The chain recombines TRBV28 with TRBJ1-1; 8 bases line up with TRBD1. This CDR3 is 13 amino acids long. CDR1 is MDHEN and CDR2 is SYDVKM in the germline V gene. The junction had 13 bases not matched to a gene; V was cut back by 8 bases and J by 11 bases. The CDR3 loop reads CASGSWTGRDAFF. CDR3 DNA: TGTGCCAGCGGTTCGTGGACAGGGAGGGATGCTTTCTTT.

Comments on this clonotype: Germline is not matched at one junction end, which may reflect a read error. The chain recombines TRBV14 with TRBJ1-2; TRBD1 is a possible D gene (6 bases). The CDR3 length is 17 residues. Per germline, CDR1 SGHDN and CDR2 FVKESK. DNA for the CDR3: TGTGCCATCAGCCAGAGGGGGAGTGGAGGCAGCCCCTATGGTTACACCTTC. As protein: CAISQRGSGGSPYGYTF.

This clonotype was observed many times. The V and J genes are TRBV5-1 and TRBJ1-1, with 8 bases identical to TRBD1. Germline V lookup: CDR1 SGHRS, CDR2 YFSETQ. Germline trimming cut 3 bases from V and 10 bases from J; bases unmatched to any gene: 8. This CDR3 contains 13 residues. CDR3 in amino acids: CASSYGQGSLAFF. The CDR3 DNA reads as TGCGCCAGCAGCTACGGACAGGGCTCGTTAGCTTTCTTT.

Remarks on this clonotype: At one of its ends the junction is not consistent with the germline gene, which may arise from a read error. The J gene is TRBJ1-1, the V gene TRBV6-6, with D possibly being TRBD1 (5 bases). Germline V gives CDR1 MNHNY, CDR2 SVGAGI (reference sequence). The CDR3 extends over 13 amino acids. The CDR3 DNA sequence: TGTGCCAGCAGTTTCCGGGGGAACACTGAAGCTTCCTTT. Translating gives CASSFRGNTEASF.

On this clonotype itself: This clone may be a read error of a much larger clone one base away. The final CDR3 position lacks the conserved phenylalanine or tryptophan, pointing to a likely read error. The chain links TRBV18 to TRBJ1-1; D uncertain. The length of the CDR3 is 12 residues. The germline V and J ends were trimmed by 2 bases and 5 bases, with 6 bases remaining between them. Germline V gene lookup returns CDR1 KGHSH and CDR2 LQKENI. The CDR3 reads CASSPGWTEAFC. CDR3 sequence (DNA): TGTGCCAGCTCACCAGGGTGGACTGAAGCTTTCTGT.

To note about this clonotype: Its ends do not fully match the called genes, so a read error is possible. The chain has TRBV11-2 and TRBJ2-1, with D possibly matching TRBD2 (6 bases). The CDR3 is 15 amino acids. The germline V gene encodes CDR1 SGHAT and CDR2 FQNNGV. The CDR3 bases are TGTGCCAACAGCCCCGGGACTTCTTCCTACAATGTGCGGTTCTTC. Protein product: CANSPGTSSYNVRFF.

The V gene is TRBV29-1, the J gene TRBJ1-1; D gene uncertain. CDR3 length equals 11 residues. Germline CDR1 and CDR2: SQVTM and ANQGSEA. With 5 bases removed from V and 13 bases from J, the gap between germline ends came to 17 bases. CDR3 loop: CSVIENIELFF. For the CDR3, the DNA is TGCAGCGTTATCGAGAACATTGAACTTTTCTTT.

The chain uses TRBV29-1 and TRBJ2-3, with D uncertain. CDR3 length: 16 amino acids. Trimming removed 1 base at V and 1 base at J, with 15 bases between. Germline values: CDR1 SQVTM, CDR2 ANQGSEA. The CDR3: CSVEGRVGRGTDTQYF. CDR3 bases: TGCAGCGTTGAAGGTCGCGTGGGCCGGGGCACAGATACGCAGTATTTT.

A note on this clonotype: Relative to the germline gene, one junction end is altered; a read error may explain this. The V gene is TRBV11-2, the J gene TRBJ2-7, with 9 bases matching TRBD1. The V gene's germline CDR1 is SGHAT and CDR2 FQNNGV. CDR3 size: 15 residues. In nucleotides, the CDR3 is TGCTCCAGCAGCTTACGATGGACAGGGGAAAACGCGCAGTACTTC. It is translated as CSSSLRWTGENAQYF.

A word on this clonotype: The junction departs from germline at one end; a sequencing error may be responsible. The rearrangement uses TRBV28 and TRBJ2-1; the match to TRBD2 covers 10 bases. CDR3 length: 16 residues. CDR1 and CDR2 (germline): MDHEN, SYDVKM. DNA of the CDR3: TGTGTCAGCATCCCCCCGGAGCGGGGGGGTTACAATGAGCAGTTCTTT. Protein sequence: CVSIPPERGGYNEQFF.

Turning to this clonotype: This could be a read error, since a much larger clone is one nucleotide away. This chain joins TRBV28 and TRBJ1-5; D remains ambiguous. Germline values: CDR1 MDHEN, CDR2 SYDVKM. There are 12 residues in the CDR3. The CDR3 protein is CAISSGGQPQHF. The DNA for the CDR3 is TGTGCCATCAGTTCGGGAGGTCAGCCCCAGCATTTT. Full variable domain (rest looked up from reference TRBV28 and TRBJ1-5): DVKVTQSSRYLVKRTGEKVFLECVQDMDHENMFWYRQDPGLGLRLIYFSYDVKMKEKGDIPEGYSVSREKKERFSLILESASTNQTSMYLCAISSGGQPQHFGDGTRLSIL.

Points on this clonotype: The junction departs from germline at one end; a sequencing error may be responsible. This chain links TRBV12-3 or TRBV12-4 with TRBJ2-2; 7 bases agree with TRBD2. This CDR3 has 15 residues. The CDR3 sequence: CAIRAGTNQVGELFF. DNA of the CDR3: TGTGCCATCAGAGCCGGGACTAATCAAGTCGGGGAGTTGTTTTTT.